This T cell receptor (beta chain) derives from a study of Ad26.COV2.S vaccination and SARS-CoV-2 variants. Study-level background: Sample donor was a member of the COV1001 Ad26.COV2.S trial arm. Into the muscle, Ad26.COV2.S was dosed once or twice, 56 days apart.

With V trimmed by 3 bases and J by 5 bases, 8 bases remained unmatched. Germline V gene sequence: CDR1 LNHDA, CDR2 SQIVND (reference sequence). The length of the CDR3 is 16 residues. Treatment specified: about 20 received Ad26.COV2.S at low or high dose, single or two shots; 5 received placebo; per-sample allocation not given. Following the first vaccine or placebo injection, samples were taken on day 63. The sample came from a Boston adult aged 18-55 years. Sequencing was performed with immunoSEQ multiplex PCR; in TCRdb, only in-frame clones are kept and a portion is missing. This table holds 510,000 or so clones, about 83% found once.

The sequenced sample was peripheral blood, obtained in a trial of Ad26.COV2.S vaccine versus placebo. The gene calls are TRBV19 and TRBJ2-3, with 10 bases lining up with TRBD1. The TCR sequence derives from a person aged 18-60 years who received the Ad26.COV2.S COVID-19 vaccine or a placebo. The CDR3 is CASSISGQGVKDTQYF. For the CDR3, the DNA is TGTGCCAGTAGTATCTCCGGACAGGGGGTGAAAGATACGCAGTATTTT.